This T cell receptor (beta chain) emerged from a study of blood T cell repertoires in COVID-19. The repertoire was sequenced with immunoSEQ multiplex PCR; TCRdb's copy has only in-frame clones and lacks some. The data show around 150,000 clones, with more than 65% seen just once and over 11% held by the top ten. The sequencing input was peripheral blood. The TCR originated in an elderly woman with acute or convalescent COVID-19.

The CDR3 is CASSLPRQGGNYEQYF. The DNA of the CDR3 is TGCGCCAGCAGCTTACCCCGACAGGGAGGTAATTACGAGCAGTACTTC. The rearrangement joins TRBV5-1 to TRBJ2-7, with D perhaps TRBD1 (7 bases). Trimming shortened V by 2 bases and J by 4 bases, and 19 bases separated the two germline ends. Looked up from germline, CDR1 is SGHRS and CDR2 is YFSETQ. The CDR3 runs to 16 residues.